The next 14 T cell receptor beta chains were all read from a single sample in a study of T-cell memory formation after mild COVID-19. Each CDR3 protein gets one entry after TCRdb re-called the 5' RACE reads with MiXCR. Among 250,000 to 300,000 distinct CDR3 sequences listed, about 17% were seen once. The sequenced sample consisted of PBMCs or a T cell subset sorted from them (not recorded which). All receptors come from a young man who had mild COVID-19 (a few samples of this study predate the infection). Cell type and time point are not known.

The chain joins TRBV29-1 to TRBJ1-2; 8 bases line up with TRBD1. This CDR3 has 13 residues. V shed 3 bases and J 8 bases; nucleotides not matched to a gene: 8. Per the germline V gene, CDR1 is SQVTM and CDR2 is ANQGSEA. CDR3 in amino acids: CSVDRQGSSGYTF. As DNA, the CDR3 is TGCAGCGTTGATCGACAGGGGAGTAGCGGCTACACCTTC.

This clonotype appeared a few times. The chain is built from TRBV28 and TRBJ2-3, with D perhaps given as TRBD1 or TRBD2 (5 bases each). Looked up from germline, CDR1 is MDHEN and CDR2 is SYDVKM. Trimming took 6 bases from V and 0 from J, leaving 13 bases between them. The CDR3 length is 15 residues. The CDR3 protein is CASSQLGPSTDTQYF. DNA for the CDR3: TGTGCCAGCAGCCAACTGGGACCAAGCACAGATACGCAGTATTTT.

V and J are TRBV4-1 and TRBJ2-7, with 9 nucleotides matching TRBD1. The germline V gene encodes CDR1 MGHRA and CDR2 YSYEKL. This CDR3 has 15 amino acids. Losses at the gene ends were 0 bases for V and 1 base for J; bases not matched to a gene: 1. The CDR3 reads CASSQDGTGSYEQYF. CDR3 sequence (DNA): TGCGCCAGCAGCCAAGATGGGACAGGGTCCTACGAGCAGTACTTC.

There are many counts of this clonotype. V usage is TRBV6-2 or TRBV6-3 and J usage is TRBJ1-2; D might be TRBD1 (6 bases). The length of the CDR3 is 17 residues. Germline loops: CDR1 MNHEY, CDR2 SVGEGT. V lost 7 bases and J lost 5, with 26 bases in between. CDR3 in amino acids: CASNDQRDTLKGYGYTF. The CDR3 DNA reads TGTGCCAGCAACGACCAGCGGGACACCCTTAAGGGGTATGGCTACACCTTC.

This clonotype occurred a few times. One end of the junction fails to match germline, which may point to a read error. The chain is built from TRBV5-4 and TRBJ2-4; 8 positions match TRBD2. The CDR3 is made up of 14 amino acids. Per germline, CDR1 SGHNT and CDR2 YYREEE (reference sequence). The CDR3 bases are TGTGCCAGCAGCAAAGGACTAGCCGAAAACATTCAGTACTTC. This translates into CASSKGLAENIQYF.

This clonotype was picked up many times. V is TRBV7-2 and J is TRBJ2-1; TRBD2 aligns across 10 bases. With 5 bases clipped from V and 9 bases from J, the junction kept 10 bases outside the gene matches. Germline V gene data show CDR1 as SGHTA and CDR2 as FQGNSA. The CDR3 loop spans 15 amino acids. DNA of the CDR3: TGTGCCAGCAGCATTAGCGGGGGGATCCGTCCTGAGCAGTTCTTC. This sequence encodes CASSISGGIRPEQFF.

The chain employs TRBV25-1 and TRBJ2-6, with a tentative D call TRBD1 (5 bases). The CDR3 extends over 17 amino acids. Per germline, CDR1 MGHDK and CDR2 SYGVNS. V shed 1 base and J shed 0 bases, with 10 bases lying between them. The CDR3 DNA reads as TGTGCCAGCAGTGAATTGGGGCTTTTCTCTGGGGCCAACGTCCTGACTTTC. Protein sequence: CASSELGLFSGANVLTF.

This clonotype has just a few counts. This rearrangement joins TRBV4-3 to TRBJ2-3; 8 bases line up with TRBD1. Looked up from germline, CDR1 is LGHNA and CDR2 is YSLEER. The CDR3 loop spans 17 amino acids. Germline trimming cut 4 bases from V and 3 bases from J; bases unmatched to any gene: 12. The CDR3 is CASSRNRGQGATDTQYF. As DNA, the CDR3 is TGCGCCAGCAGCCGGAACCGCGGACAGGGCGCGACAGATACGCAGTATTTT.

This clonotype occurred a few times. The CDR3 DNA reads as TGTGCCAGCAGCTTGGGGCGGGACAGCCACCAGCATTTT. It encodes CASSLGRDSHQHF. The chain employs TRBV7-2 and TRBJ1-5; TRBD1 matches 7 bases. The CDR3 is 13 residues long. With V trimmed by 3 bases and J by 12 bases, 8 bases remained unmatched. CDR1 SGHTA and CDR2 FQGNSA come from the germline V gene.

The sample holds a few counts of this clonotype. The chain employs TRBV7-9 and TRBJ2-7; tentative D call: TRBD1 (6 bases). The V gene lost 2 bases and the J gene lost 4 bases, with 12 bases spanning the gap. The CDR3 is 14 residues long. Looked up from germline, CDR1 is SEHNR and CDR2 is FQNEAQ (reference sequence). The CDR3 sequence: CASSLLGQPYEQYV. Written as DNA, the CDR3 is TGTGCCAGCAGCTTACTGGGACAACCATACGAGCAGTACGTC.

In this sample, this clonotype turned up a few times. The J gene is TRBJ2-7, the V gene TRBV4-1, with 12 bases lining up with TRBD2. V was pared by 0 bases and J by 7 bases, with 10 bases of the junction left unmatched. This CDR3 spans 17 amino acids. Per germline, CDR1 MGHRA and CDR2 YSYEKL. CDR3 coding DNA: TGCGCCAGCAGCCAAGATACCGGGACTAGCGGGCTGAGGGAGCAGTACTTC. Translated: CASSQDTGTSGLREQYF.

Ten or more counts support this clonotype. This chain links TRBV24-1 with TRBJ2-1; D not certain. The CDR3 is 13 residues long. Germline lookup yields CDR1 KGHDR and CDR2 SFDVKD. Trimming cost V 1 base and J 9 bases, with 9 bases left between them. The CDR3 DNA follows: TGTGCCACCAGTGATTTAGGTCGTCCTGAGCAGTTCTTC. Residues: CATSDLGRPEQFF.

V is TRBV9 and J is TRBJ1-4; 7 bases line up with TRBD1. After removal of 0 bases from V and 4 bases from J, the junction contained 0 bases not matched to a gene. The CDR3 is 14 residues long. In germline, CDR1 is SGDLS, CDR2 YYNGEE. For the CDR3, the DNA is TGTGCCAGCAGCGTAGGACAGGGTAATGAAAAACTGTTTTTT. It specifies CASSVGQGNEKLFF. Full variable domain (remainder filled in from reference TRBV9 and TRBJ1-4): DSGVTQTPKHLITATGQRVTLRCSPRSGDLSVYWYQQSLDQGLQFLIQYYNGEERAKGNILERFSAQQFPDLHSELNLSSLELGDSALYFCASSVGQGNEKLFFGSGTQLSVL.

This chain joins TRBV4-3 and TRBJ1-2; no clear D. The CDR3 extends over 13 amino acids. Trimming took off 3 bases at V and 6 bases at J, with 11 bases between the two ends. Germline V gene lookup returns CDR1 LGHNA and CDR2 YSLEER. In DNA form, the CDR3 reads TGCGCCAGCAGCCAGAGCCCTCAAGATGGCTACACCTTC. Protein product: CASSQSPQDGYTF.